The 4 T cell receptor beta chains below come from one sample, sequenced in a study of shared clonotypes between healthy human individuals. Naive-designated CD8 cells lacked CD45RO, were positively enriched for CCR7, and omitted terminally differentiated effector memory CD45RA+ cells. Sequencing used immunoSEQ multiplex PCR; TCRdb keeps in-frame clones, though not all of them. The sample holds about 680,000 clones, about 90% seen once. The sequenced sample was naive CD8+ T cells sorted from blood. The source is a man aged 25 to 40 in good health.

Here the CDR3 DNA reads TGCGCCAGCAGGGAGCCCGGGAGCCCCTATGGCTACACCTTC. Translation: CASREPGSPYGYTF. The chain recombines TRBV5-1 with TRBJ1-2; D ambiguous. V lost 5 bases and J lost 4, with 15 bases in between. CDR1 is SGHRS, CDR2 YFSETQ, per germline. This CDR3 comprises 14 residues.

On this clone itself: Other DNA sequences from this sample encode an identical CDR3 as well. The gene calls are TRBV9 and TRBJ2-7; D not resolved. The CDR3 is 14 residues long. V lost 0 bases and J lost 1, with 8 bases in between. Germline V gives CDR1 SGDLS, CDR2 YYNGEE. This chain's CDR3 is CASSVEGQSYEQYF. Here the CDR3 DNA reads TGTGCCAGCAGCGTAGAAGGGCAGTCCTACGAGCAGTACTTC.

The rearrangement links TRBV7-9 to TRBJ2-2; no definite D call. Germline-derived CDR1 and CDR2 are SEHNR and FQNEAQ (reference sequence). CDR3 length equals 15 residues. V lost 8 bases to trimming and J lost 2 bases, with 15 bases between them. The CDR3 DNA follows: TGTGCCAGCCTCCGGATGGAGTTCAACACCGGGGAGCTGTTTTTT. Protein product: CASLRMEFNTGELFF.

This clone was seen just once. This chain links TRBV19 with TRBJ1-5, with 9 bases identical to TRBD1. This CDR3 has 14 residues. J lost 5 bases, V lost 6 bases, and 5 bases had no gene match. Germline lookup yields CDR1 LNHDA and CDR2 SQIVND (reference sequence). The CDR3 region has the DNA TGTGCCAGTAGCCCGGGACAGGGCCATCAGCCCCAGCATTTT. Translating gives CASSPGQGHQPQHF.